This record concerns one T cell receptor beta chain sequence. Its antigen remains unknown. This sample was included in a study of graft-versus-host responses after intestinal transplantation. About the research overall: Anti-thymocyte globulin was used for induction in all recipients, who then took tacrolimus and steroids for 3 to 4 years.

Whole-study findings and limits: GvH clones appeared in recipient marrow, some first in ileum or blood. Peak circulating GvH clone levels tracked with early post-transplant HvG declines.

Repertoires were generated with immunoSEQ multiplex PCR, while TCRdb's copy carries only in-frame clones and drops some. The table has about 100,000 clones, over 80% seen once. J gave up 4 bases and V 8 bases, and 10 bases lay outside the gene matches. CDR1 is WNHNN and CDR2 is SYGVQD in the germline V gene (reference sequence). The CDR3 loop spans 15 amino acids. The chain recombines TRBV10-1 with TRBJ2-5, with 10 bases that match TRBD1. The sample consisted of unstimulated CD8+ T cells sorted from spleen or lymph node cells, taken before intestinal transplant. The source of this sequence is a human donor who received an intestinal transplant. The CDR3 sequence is CASSKGTGVGETQYF. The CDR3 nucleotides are TGCGCCAGCTCCAAGGGGACAGGGGTGGGAGAGACCCAGTACTTC.